This TCR beta chain was sequenced in a study of shared clonotypes between healthy human individuals. Overall study context: Three plates were used per donor for CD4 naive, three for CD4 memory, two for CD8 naive and one for CD8 memory. Broader study findings: Four donors held approximately 4.5% of naive CD4 clonotypes in common.

Remarks on this clone: The antigen remains unidentified.

TCRdb's table, derived via immunoSEQ multiplex PCR, lists solely in-frame clones and lacks some. This repertoire shows about 2 million clones, approximately 95% found once; its top ten account for approximately 1%. The CDR3 totals 15 residues. Germline assignment: CDR1 SGHAT and CDR2 FQNNGV. Trimming left V 5 bases short and J 6 bases short, with 14 bases between. CD45RO-negative CD8 cells positively selected for CCR7 made up the naive population, which excluded terminally differentiated effector memory CD45RA+ cells. The genes are TRBV11-2 and TRBJ2-6; D is tentatively TRBD1 or TRBD2 (6 bases each). Material: naive CD8+ T cells sorted from blood. The receptor was isolated from a man aged 18 to 29 in good health. The CDR3 DNA follows: TGTGCCAGCAGCGAAGTCGGGGGCCTGGCCAACGTCCTGACTTTC. Translating it yields CASSEVGGLANVLTF.